The 31 T cell receptor beta chains presented below share a single source sample, sequenced in a study of shared clonotypes between healthy human individuals. The assay was immunoSEQ multiplex PCR, and TCRdb's table has in-frame clones only and misses some. The repertoire holds roughly 1.5 million clones, with around 98% as singletons. Sequencing was performed on naive CD4+ T cells sorted from blood. Noted subset: CD45RA+ positively selected. These TCRs come from a man aged 25-45 years in good health.

V usage is TRBV15 and J usage is TRBJ2-3; TRBD2 matches 7 bases. The CDR3 is made up of 15 amino acids. CDR1 and CDR2 (germline): LNHNV, YYDKDF (reference sequence). V was clipped by 0 bases and J by 3 bases; unmatched bases: 3. As DNA, the CDR3 is TGTGCCACCAGCAGAGATTTACTAGCGACAGATACGCAGTATTTT. It encodes CATSRDLLATDTQYF. Filled out from reference TRBV15 and TRBJ2-3, the complete variable domain reads DAMVIQNPRYQVTQFGKPVTLSCSQTLNHNVMYWYQQKSSQAPKLLFHYYDKDFNNEADTPDNFQSRRPNTSFCFLDIRSPGLGDTAMYLCATSRDLLATDTQYFGPGTRLTVL.

The chain joins TRBV5-1 to TRBJ1-1; 7 nucleotides align to TRBD1. CDR3 length equals 14 residues. Unmatched junction bases numbered 8, after V lost 0 bases and J lost 9 bases. CDR1 and CDR2 (germline): SGHRS, YFSETQ. As DNA, the CDR3 is TGCGCCAGCAGCTTGGATTTGCGGGGACAGAAAGCTTTCTTT. Translated, it gives CASSLDLRGQKAFF. Filled out from reference TRBV5-1 and TRBJ1-1, the complete variable domain reads KAGVTQTPRYLIKTRGQQVTLSCSPISGHRSVSWYQQTPGQGLQFLFEYFSETQRNKGNFPGRFSGRQFSNSRSEMNVSTLELGDSALYLCASSLDLRGQKAFFGQGTRLTVV.

The chain uses TRBV5-1 and TRBJ1-4, with no clear D. CDR3 length: 18 amino acids. Trimming stripped 0 bases from V and 0 bases from J, with 15 bases between. The germline gives CDR1 SGHRS, CDR2 YFSETQ. The CDR3: CASSLGILQFATNEKLFF. The CDR3 DNA reads TGCGCCAGCAGCTTGGGGATACTGCAATTTGCAACTAATGAAAAACTGTTTTTT. Variable domain in full (rest from reference TRBV5-1 and TRBJ1-4): KAGVTQTPRYLIKTRGQQVTLSCSPISGHRSVSWYQQTPGQGLQFLFEYFSETQRNKGNFPGRFSGRQFSNSRSEMNVSTLELGDSALYLCASSLGILQFATNEKLFFGSGTQLSVL.

To note about this clone: Other DNA sequences in this sample translate to the same CDR3. The chain is built from TRBV5-4 and TRBJ2-7; TRBD2 matches at 13 bases. Losses at the gene ends were 4 bases for V and 1 base for J; bases not matched to a gene: 5. The CDR3 has 16 amino acids. Germline CDR1 is SGHNT and CDR2 is YYREEE (reference sequence). In DNA form, the CDR3 reads TGTGCCAGCAGCCCGCGACTAGCGGGAGGATCCTACGAGCAGTACTTC. Amino acid sequence: CASSPRLAGGSYEQYF.

The chain is built from TRBV12-5 and TRBJ2-7, with 7 bases matching TRBD1. The V and J ends lost 3 bases and 2 bases, in that order; junction bases with no gene match: 19. The CDR3 length is 19 residues. CDR1 is LGHNT, CDR2 FRNRAP, per germline. For the CDR3, the DNA is TGTGCTAGTGGTTTTGCCAGCGAGACAGGGTTAGCACCTCCCTACGAGCAGTACTTC. Its protein is CASGFASETGLAPPYEQYF.

The chain links TRBV18 to TRBJ1-1; the D is unclear. Trimming stripped 5 bases from V and 5 bases from J, with 12 bases between. The CDR3 is 13 residues long. Germline V gives CDR1 KGHSH, CDR2 LQKENI. CDR3 sequence (DNA): TGTGCCAGCTCAAAAGTTGGGGAAACTGAAGCTTTCTTT. It specifies CASSKVGETEAFF. The full variable domain, rest sourced from reference TRBV18 and TRBJ1-1, is NAGVMQNPRHLVRRRGQEARLRCSPMKGHSHVYWYRQLPEEGLKFMVYLQKENIIDESGMPKERFSAEFPKEGPSILRIQQVVRGDSAAYFCASSKVGETEAFFGQGTRLTVV.

A single count supports this clone. The genes are TRBV11-2 and TRBJ2-1, with 8 positions matching TRBD2. The CDR3 has 15 residues. V gave up 3 bases and J gave up 8 bases; unmatched junction bases: 9. The germline gives CDR1 SGHAT, CDR2 FQNNGV. The CDR3 loop is CASSFQAGEVYEQFF. In DNA form, the CDR3 reads TGTGCCAGCAGCTTTCAAGCGGGAGAAGTCTATGAGCAGTTCTTC.

The chain joins TRBV10-3 to TRBJ1-1; D perhaps matches TRBD1 (6 bases). Trimming shortened V by 2 bases and J by 4 bases, and 11 bases separated the two germline ends. This CDR3 region has 14 residues. Per germline, CDR1 ENHRY and CDR2 SYGVKD. DNA for the CDR3: TGTGCCATCAGTGAGCTCCCGGGGGCCACTGAAGCTTTCTTT. The encoded protein is CAISELPGATEAFF.

The chain combines TRBV7-2 with TRBJ2-7, with D possibly being TRBD2 (5 bases). Germline CDR1 reads SGHTA; CDR2 reads FQGNSA. The CDR3 covers 17 residues. With 1 base removed from V and 2 bases from J, the gap between germline ends came to 18 bases. The CDR3: CASSLVGGGSQTYEQYF. The CDR3 DNA is TGTGCCAGCAGCTTAGTGGGTGGCGGGTCGCAGACCTACGAGCAGTACTTC.

The chain uses TRBV19 and TRBJ1-2; D uncertain. The CDR3 is 14 residues long. The germline CDR1 and CDR2 sequences are LNHDA and SQIVND (reference sequence). Trimming shortened V by 1 base and J by 3 bases, and 9 bases separated the two germline ends. CDR3 sequence: CASSIGRQDYGYTF. CDR3 DNA: TGTGCCAGTAGTATAGGTAGGCAGGACTATGGCTACACCTTC.

V and J are TRBV11-2 and TRBJ2-5, with 11 positions matching TRBD1. The CDR3 runs 15 residues. V lost 5 bases, J lost 5 bases, and 7 bases stayed unmatched. The germline gives CDR1 SGHAT, CDR2 FQNNGV. This chain's CDR3 is CASSPGTGGTETQYF. The CDR3 DNA is TGTGCCAGCAGCCCGGGGACAGGGGGGACGGAGACCCAGTACTTC. The whole variable domain, remainder taken from reference TRBV11-2 and TRBJ2-5, is EAGVAQSPRYKIIEKRQSVAFWCNPISGHATLYWYQQILGQGPKLLIQFQNNGVVDDSQLPKDRFSAERLKGVDSTLKIQPAKLEDSAVYLCASSPGTGGTETQYFGPGTRLLVL.

This clone has only one observation. The identical CDR3 is also encoded by other nucleotide sequences in the sample. The chain employs TRBV27 and TRBJ1-5; 7 bases are a match to TRBD1. The junction had 7 bases not matched to a gene; V was cut back by 4 bases and J by 7 bases. The CDR3 has 14 residues. Germline V gene data show CDR1 as MNHEY and CDR2 as SMNVEV (reference sequence). Here the CDR3 DNA reads TGTGCCAGCAGTTCAGACAGGGTTGGGCAGCCCCAGCATTTT. It yields the protein CASSSDRVGQPQHF.

This chain uses TRBV29-1 with TRBJ2-2; tentatively, D is TRBD1 (6 bases). From germline, CDR1 is SQVTM and CDR2 ANQGSEA. V was pared by 5 bases and J by 1 base, with 11 bases between. This CDR3 is built from 14 residues. CDR3 bases: TGCAGCGTTATAGTGACAGGGAACACCGGGGAGCTGTTTTTT. Protein sequence: CSVIVTGNTGELFF.

The CDR3 DNA reads TGTGCCAGCAGCTTAAGCGGGTTGACTAGGAGCATATACAATGAGCAGTTCTTC. It specifies CASSLSGLTRSIYNEQFF. The rearrangement joins TRBV7-6 to TRBJ2-1; tentatively, D is TRBD2 (6 bases). The germline gives CDR1 SGHVS, CDR2 FNYEAQ. This CDR3 has 18 amino acids. The V end was cut by 2 bases, the J end by 4 bases, with 21 bases between. The whole variable domain, remainder taken from reference TRBV7-6 and TRBJ2-1, is GAGVSQSPRYKVTKRGQDVALRCDPISGHVSLYWYRQALGQGPEFLTYFNYEAQQDKSGLPNDRFSAERPEGSISTLTIQRTEQRDSAMYRCASSLSGLTRSIYNEQFFGPGTRLTVL.

Regarding this clone: Different DNA sequences within this sample yield the same CDR3. Here the CDR3 DNA reads TGTGCCAGCAGTGCCGGGACTTACAATGAGCAGTTCTTC. Residues: CASSAGTYNEQFF. The V call is TRBV28, the J call TRBJ2-1; TRBD2 is a possible D gene (6 bases). Germline V gene lookup returns CDR1 MDHEN and CDR2 SYDVKM. The CDR3 consists of 13 residues. Trimming removed 5 bases at V and 4 bases at J, with 9 bases between.

The rearrangement links TRBV20-1 to TRBJ1-2; no firm D call. This CDR3 contains 11 residues. V was shortened by 6 bases and J by 8 bases, with 13 bases between the two germline ends. From germline, CDR1 is DFQATT and CDR2 SNEGSKA (reference sequence). The CDR3 coding sequence is TGCAGTGCCCCATGGGAGGGAGGCTACACCTTC. Its translation: CSAPWEGGYTF.

V gene TRBV18 combines with J gene TRBJ1-1; D uncertain. This CDR3 region has 14 residues. V lost 6 bases to trimming and J lost 6 bases, with 17 bases between them. The germline V gene has CDR1 KGHSH and CDR2 LQKENI. In DNA form, the CDR3 reads TGTGCCAGCTCTCCAGAACTAGGGTACGCTGAAGCTTTCTTT. As protein: CASSPELGYAEAFF.

This chain uses TRBV7-9 with TRBJ2-1, with D possibly TRBD1 on 6 matching bases. Looked up from germline, CDR1 is SEHNR and CDR2 is FQNEAQ (reference sequence). Deletions cut 4 bases from V and 10 bases from J, with 17 bases between. The CDR3 length is 14 residues. The CDR3 is CASSWQGLSEEQFF. The CDR3 bases are TGTGCCAGCAGCTGGCAGGGGCTCTCAGAAGAGCAGTTCTTC.

The V and J genes are TRBV18 and TRBJ2-5, with D unclear. The CDR3 is made up of 14 amino acids. Trimming removed 1 base at V and 3 bases at J, with 9 bases between. Germline V gene sequence: CDR1 KGHSH, CDR2 LQKENI. CDR3 nucleotide sequence: TGTGCCAGCTCACCACGGGATTCAGAAGAGACCCAGTACTTC. Encoded protein: CASSPRDSEETQYF.

The rearrangement joins TRBV6-5 to TRBJ2-7; D might be TRBD2 (5 bases). This CDR3 spans 15 amino acids. V lost 0 bases and J lost 2, with 11 bases in between. Germline V gives CDR1 MNHEY, CDR2 SVGAGI. The DNA for the CDR3 is TGTGCCAGCAGTTACTCGAAGGCGGGTACCTACGAGCAGTACTTC. It encodes CASSYSKAGTYEQYF.

The rearrangement uses TRBV7-2 and TRBJ2-3; 10 bases are shared with TRBD1. Trimming at V came to 3 bases and at J to 2 bases, leaving 5 bases not matched to a gene. The germline CDR1 and CDR2 sequences are SGHTA and FQGNSA. The CDR3 length is 16 residues. The CDR3 DNA sequence: TGTGCCAGCAGCTTCCGGGACAGGGGATTCACAGATACGCAGTATTTT. It translates to CASSFRDRGFTDTQYF. The full variable domain, with the rest looked up from reference TRBV7-2 and TRBJ2-3, is GAGVSQSPSNKVTEKGKDVELRCDPISGHTALYWYRQSLGQGLEFLIYFQGNSAPDKSGLPSDRFSAERTGGSVSTLTIQRTQQEDSAVYLCASSFRDRGFTDTQYFGPGTRLTVL.

The chain combines TRBV7-8 with TRBJ2-6; D call uncertain. The V gene lost 0 bases and the J gene lost 1 base, with 7 bases spanning the gap. CDR3 length: 16 amino acids. CDR1 SGHVS and CDR2 FQNEAQ come from the germline V gene. CDR3 coding DNA: TGTGCCAGCAGCTTAGCGAGCAAGTCTGGGGCCAACGTCCTGACTTTC. Its translation is CASSLASKSGANVLTF.

The genes are TRBV6-1 and TRBJ1-2; unclear D gene. V was cut by 0 bases and J by 7 bases, with 6 bases left in between. Germline V gene lookup returns CDR1 MNHNS and CDR2 SASEGT. This CDR3 region has 12 residues. CDR3 nucleotides: TGTGCCAGCAGTGAAGCGATCGGTGGCTACACCTTC. This codes for CASSEAIGGYTF.

The chain links TRBV11-2 to TRBJ2-1; TRBD1 matches at 7 bases. Germline CDR1 and CDR2: SGHAT and FQNNGV. With 4 bases clipped from V and 13 bases from J, the junction kept 13 bases outside the gene matches. The CDR3 has 14 residues. The CDR3: CASSSVRGQGDQFF. CDR3 nucleotide sequence: TGTGCCAGCAGCTCCGTGAGGGGGCAGGGGGATCAGTTCTTC.

The chain carries TRBV19 and TRBJ1-1; 7 bases match TRBD1. Germline CDR1 is LNHDA and CDR2 is SQIVND (reference sequence). CDR3 length equals 14 residues. The V and J ends lost 3 bases and 4 bases, in that order; junction bases with no gene match: 5. The CDR3 DNA reads as TGTGCCAGTAGTATGAGGGGGCTCGGCACTGAAGCTTTCTTT. Amino acid sequence: CASSMRGLGTEAFF.

V and J are TRBV6-6 and TRBJ2-2; 12 nucleotides agree with TRBD2. The CDR3 runs to 16 residues. V shed 4 bases, J shed 2 bases, and the junction held 2 bases outside the gene matches. The germline V gene has CDR1 MNHNY and CDR2 SVGAGI (reference sequence). This chain's CDR3 is CASSLGLAGNTGELFF. The CDR3 DNA follows: TGTGCCAGCAGTTTGGGACTAGCGGGTAACACCGGGGAGCTGTTTTTT.

This chain links TRBV27 with TRBJ1-1; weak D call: TRBD1 (5 bases). The CDR3 loop spans 14 amino acids. V lost 7 bases to trimming and J lost 0 bases, with 12 bases between them. In germline, CDR1 is MNHEY, CDR2 SMNVEV (reference sequence). CDR3 amino acids: CASKWTQMNTEAFF. CDR3 DNA sequence: TGTGCCAGCAAATGGACACAAATGAACACTGAAGCTTTCTTT.

V is TRBV6-5 and J is TRBJ2-3; 8 nucleotides agree with TRBD1. CDR1 is MNHEY and CDR2 is SVGAGI in the germline V gene. V was clipped by 2 bases and J by 1 base; unmatched bases: 2. This CDR3 is built from 15 residues. The CDR3 is CASSYGQGRTDTQYF. In DNA, the CDR3 is TGTGCCAGCAGTTACGGACAGGGTCGCACAGATACGCAGTATTTT.

This chain links TRBV6-5 with TRBJ2-1, with a weak D call TRBD2 (5 bases). Germline CDR1 and CDR2: MNHEY and SVGAGI. The CDR3 spans 13 residues. Between the trimmed V and J ends, which lost 4 bases and 8 bases, there was a span of 12 bases. The CDR3 loop is CASSSVAGYEQFF. CDR3 sequence (DNA): TGTGCCAGCAGTTCGGTTGCGGGCTATGAGCAGTTCTTC.

This sequence joins TRBV19 and TRBJ2-1; TRBD2 might be the D (5 bases). Germline CDR1 reads LNHDA; CDR2 reads SQIVND (reference sequence). The length of the CDR3 is 14 residues. The V end lost 5 bases, the J end lost 7 bases, and 15 bases lay between the germline ends. This CDR3 is CASSGGLPVNEQFF. The CDR3 DNA sequence: TGTGCCAGTAGTGGTGGACTGCCCGTAAATGAGCAGTTCTTC. The full variable domain, in which reference TRBV19 and TRBJ2-1 provide the parts outside the CDR3, is DGGITQSPKYLFRKEGQNVTLSCEQNLNHDAMYWYRQDPGQGLRLIYYSQIVNDFQKGDIAEGYSVSREKKESFPLTVTSAQKNPTAFYLCASSGGLPVNEQFFGPGTRLTVL.

The chain employs TRBV12-5 and TRBJ2-1; 10 bases are shared with TRBD2. This CDR3 region has 15 residues. With V trimmed by 6 bases and J by 7 bases, 9 bases remained unmatched. Germline V gives CDR1 LGHNT, CDR2 FRNRAP. The CDR3 coding sequence is TGTGCTAGTGGCATTTGGACTAGCGGTCGAAATGAGCAGTTCTTC. Translated: CASGIWTSGRNEQFF.